The 22 T cell receptor beta chains below were found in one sample sequenced in a study of blood T cell repertoires in COVID-19. TCRdb keeps only in-frame clones here, not all; method: immunoSEQ multiplex PCR. The profile shows roughly 280,000 clones, around 80% of them singletons. The specimen sequenced was peripheral blood. These TCRs come from a man in his sixties with acute or convalescent COVID-19.

The chain uses TRBV18 and TRBJ2-7, with 10 bases aligning to TRBD1. The V segment lost 4 bases and the J segment 5 bases; nucleotides outside the gene matches: 5. Germline CDR1 reads KGHSH; CDR2 reads LQKENI. CDR3 length equals 14 residues. CDR3 DNA: TGTGCCAGCTCACGCATAGGACAGGGGGACGAGCAGTACTTC. Its protein product is CASSRIGQGDEQYF.

There are a few counts of this clone. V gene TRBV25-1 combines with J gene TRBJ2-7; maybe TRBD2 (6 bases). Trimming removed 2 bases at V and 2 bases at J, with 10 bases between. The germline gives CDR1 MGHDK, CDR2 SYGVNS. The CDR3 is 14 amino acids. The CDR3 sequence is CASSERTGAYEQYF. CDR3 DNA sequence: TGTGCCAGCAGTGAAAGAACGGGAGCCTACGAGCAGTACTTC.

V and J are TRBV29-1 and TRBJ1-4; D is ambiguous. Trimming took off 6 bases at V and 4 bases at J, with 12 bases between the two ends. This CDR3 has 13 residues. CDR1 is SQVTM and CDR2 is ANQGSEA in the germline V gene. In nucleotides, the CDR3 is TGCAGCGTGGGAGGACGGAGTAATGAAAAACTGTTTTTT. Amino acids: CSVGGRSNEKLFF.

The rearrangement uses TRBV21-1 and TRBJ2-3; whether TRBD2, the table's D call, matches the DNA was not checked. TRBV21-1 is reported as a pseudogene. The CDR3 has 15 residues. CDR3 DNA: TGTGCCAGCAGCAAAACTAGCTCGATTACAGATACGCAGTATTTT. Translation gives CASSKTSSITDTQYF.

The chain uses TRBV12-3 or TRBV12-4 and TRBJ1-1; no reliable D call. The ends were cut back, 3 bases at V and 1 base at J, with 6 bases in the middle. CDR3 length: 13 amino acids. The CDR3 reads CASSFVGNTEAFF. In DNA, the CDR3 is TGTGCCAGCAGTTTCGTCGGGAACACTGAAGCTTTCTTT.

This chain uses TRBV11-2 with TRBJ1-3; 9 positions match TRBD1. V dropped 2 bases and J dropped 2; count of bases not matched to a gene: 4. CDR3 length: 16 residues. From germline, CDR1 is SGHAT and CDR2 FQNNGV. The CDR3 reads CASSLIRQGAGNTIYF. The CDR3 nucleotides are TGTGCCAGCAGCTTAATCCGACAGGGGGCTGGAAACACCATATATTTT.

The chain recombines TRBV7-9 with TRBJ2-7; D unresolved. Germline loops: CDR1 SEHNR, CDR2 FQNEAQ (reference sequence). This CDR3 comprises 14 residues. V dropped 3 bases and J dropped 5 bases, with 14 bases sitting between them. The CDR3 DNA reads as TGTGCCAGCAGCTTCGGCTCAGGATTTGACGAGCAGTACTTC. Its protein product is CASSFGSGFDEQYF.

The chain recombines TRBV2 with TRBJ2-5; TRBD2 agrees at 10 bases. Germline V gene lookup returns CDR1 SNHLY and CDR2 FYNNEI. The CDR3 is 12 amino acids. V was pared by 2 bases and J by 9 bases, with 0 bases of the junction left unmatched. The CDR3 DNA reads as TGTGCCAGCAGTGAACTAGCGGGGGCCCAGTACTTC. It is translated as CASSELAGAQYF.

The rearrangement uses TRBV3-1 (or the pseudogene TRBV3-2) and TRBJ2-4; tentative D call: TRBD2 (7 bases). Germline lookup yields CDR1 LGHDT and CDR2 YNNKEL (reference sequence). This CDR3 has 20 residues. V was clipped by 1 base and J by 0 bases, with 22 bases between them. The CDR3 loop reads CASSQGFKGGGPLAKNIQYF. CDR3 DNA: TGTGCCAGCAGCCAAGGGTTTAAAGGGGGGGGTCCTCTAGCCAAAAACATTCAGTACTTC.

A single count supports this clone. This sequence joins TRBV27 and TRBJ2-3; TRBD2 agrees at 9 bases. The CDR3 is made up of 15 amino acids. Germline lookup yields CDR1 MNHEY and CDR2 SMNVEV (reference sequence). V was pared by 4 bases and J by 5 bases, with 7 bases of the junction left unmatched. The CDR3 DNA reads TGTGCCAGCAGTTACCGCTGGCGGGGGGGAGATACGCAGTATTTT. Translated: CASSYRWRGGDTQYF.

This clone was seen only once. The chain employs TRBV29-1 and TRBJ2-3, with D perhaps TRBD1 (5 bases). The V gene's germline CDR1 is SQVTM and CDR2 ANQGSEA. This CDR3 has 15 amino acids. V was trimmed by 2 bases and J by 5 bases, leaving 17 bases between them. CDR3 amino acids: CSVELTQGIGDTQYF. The CDR3, as DNA: TGCAGCGTTGAATTAACTCAGGGAATCGGAGATACGCAGTATTTT.

This clone was found once. The chain employs TRBV5-1 and TRBJ2-1; no definite D call. Germline V CDR1 and CDR2: SGHRS, YFSETQ. V shed 0 bases and J shed 0 bases, with 10 bases lying between them. This CDR3 spans 16 amino acids. CDR3 residues: CASSLEMLSSYNEQFF. As DNA, the CDR3 is TGCGCCAGCAGCTTGGAGATGCTGAGCTCCTACAATGAGCAGTTCTTC.

This rearrangement joins TRBV4-2 to TRBJ1-4, with a possible D match to TRBD1 (5 bases). V dropped 0 bases and J dropped 3 bases, with 14 bases sitting between them. This CDR3 is 17 amino acids long. Germline lookup yields CDR1 LGHNA and CDR2 YNFKEQ. The CDR3 loop reads CASSQDRGGGANEKLFF. CDR3 sequence (DNA): TGTGCCAGCAGCCAAGATCGTGGGGGGGGAGCTAATGAAAAACTGTTTTTT.

This chain joins TRBV7-9 and TRBJ2-1; weak D call: TRBD2 (7 bases). Trimming took 1 base from V and 3 from J, leaving 22 bases between them. This CDR3 comprises 19 residues. Per germline, CDR1 SEHNR and CDR2 FQNEAQ (reference sequence). The CDR3: CASSLGLPGGGRDYNEQFF. The CDR3 bases are TGTGCCAGCAGCTTAGGGTTGCCCGGGGGCGGGAGAGACTACAATGAGCAGTTCTTC.

In its sample, this clone was seen a few times. This chain connects TRBV7-9 to TRBJ1-2, with no clear D. Trimming stripped 1 base from V and 7 bases from J, with 10 bases between. CDR1 SEHNR and CDR2 FQNEAQ come from the germline V gene (reference sequence). There are 13 residues in the CDR3. As DNA, the CDR3 is TGTGCCAGCAGCTTAGGGTTAGAGGTTGGCTACACCTTC. This sequence encodes CASSLGLEVGYTF.

The chain recombines TRBV6-5 with TRBJ2-7; D possibly corresponds to TRBD2 (7 bases). The CDR3 spans 14 residues. From germline, CDR1 is MNHEY and CDR2 SVGAGI. V gave up 6 bases and J gave up 4 bases, with 16 bases separating them. The CDR3 is CASRGVGGLYEQYF. In DNA form, the CDR3 reads TGTGCCAGCAGGGGAGTCGGGGGGCTTTACGAGCAGTACTTC.

A few counts support this clone. The chain is built from TRBV4-3 and TRBJ2-5; 9 bases agree with TRBD1. V shed 4 bases, J shed 4 bases, and the junction held 7 bases outside the gene matches. The germline V gene has CDR1 LGHNA and CDR2 YSLEER. CDR3 length: 15 residues. CDR3 region: CASSLYRGRGETQYF. The CDR3 DNA is TGCGCCAGCAGCCTTTACAGGGGGCGAGGAGAGACCCAGTACTTC.

The chain recombines TRBV6-5 with TRBJ1-6; unclear D gene. The CDR3 is made up of 15 amino acids. CDR1 and CDR2 from the germline V gene are MNHEY and SVGAGI. Trimming stripped 0 bases from V and 6 bases from J, with 9 bases between. The CDR3 DNA follows: TGTGCCAGCAGTTACTCCCGAGGGAGTAATTCACCCCTCCACTTT. It encodes CASSYSRGSNSPLHF.

The rearrangement joins TRBV5-1 to TRBJ2-5; tentatively, D is TRBD1 (5 bases). The CDR3 is 17 residues long. Germline lookup yields CDR1 SGHRS and CDR2 YFSETQ. V was trimmed by 0 bases and J by 2 bases, leaving 17 bases between them. CDR3 DNA sequence: TGCGCCAGCAGCTTGGACTGGGTAAGGGGCGGTCAAGAGACCCAGTACTTC. Translating it yields CASSLDWVRGGQETQYF.

The CDR3 sequence is CASSRGYVQTQYF. The DNA of the CDR3 is TGTGCCAGTAGCCGGGGGTATGTTCAGACCCAGTACTTC. The rearrangement uses TRBV19 and TRBJ2-5; D is perhaps TRBD2 (6 bases). Per the germline V gene, CDR1 is LNHDA and CDR2 is SQIVND (reference sequence). V was trimmed by 6 bases and J by 6 bases, leaving 14 bases between them. The length of the CDR3 is 13 residues.

Here the CDR3 DNA reads TGTGCCAGCAGTGAACTAGCGGGAGGGCCTGAGACCCAGTACTTC. This translates into CASSELAGGPETQYF. V usage is TRBV6-1 and J usage is TRBJ2-5; TRBD2 matches 12 bases. The CDR3 has 15 amino acids. Per the germline V gene, CDR1 is MNHNS and CDR2 is SASEGT. The V segment lost 2 bases and the J segment 5 bases; nucleotides outside the gene matches: 3.

The chain is built from TRBV9 and TRBJ2-3, with TRBD2 as a possible D gene (6 bases). The ends were cut back, 0 bases at V and 1 base at J, with 9 bases in the middle. The length of the CDR3 is 15 residues. Per the germline V gene, CDR1 is SGDLS and CDR2 is YYNGEE. CDR3 loop: CASSVVWGGTDTQYF. CDR3 coding DNA: TGTGCCAGCAGCGTAGTGTGGGGGGGCACAGATACGCAGTATTTT. The whole variable domain, filled in from reference TRBV9 and TRBJ2-3, reads DSGVTQTPKHLITATGQRVTLRCSPRSGDLSVYWYQQSLDQGLQFLIQYYNGEERAKGNILERFSAQQFPDLHSELNLSSLELGDSALYFCASSVVWGGTDTQYFGPGTRLTVL.